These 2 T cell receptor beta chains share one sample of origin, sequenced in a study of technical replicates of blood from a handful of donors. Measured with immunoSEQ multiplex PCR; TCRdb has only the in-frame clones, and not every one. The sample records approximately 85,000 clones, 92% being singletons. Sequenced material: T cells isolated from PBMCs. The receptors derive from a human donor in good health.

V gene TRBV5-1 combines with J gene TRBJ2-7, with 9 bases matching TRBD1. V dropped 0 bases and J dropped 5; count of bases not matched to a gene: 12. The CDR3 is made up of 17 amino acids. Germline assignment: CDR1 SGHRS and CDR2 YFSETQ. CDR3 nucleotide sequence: TGCGCCAGCAGCTTGGTCGGTTTGCGGGACAGGGTCCACGAGCAGTACTTC. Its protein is CASSLVGLRDRVHEQYF. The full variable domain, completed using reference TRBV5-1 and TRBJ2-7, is KAGVTQTPRYLIKTRGQQVTLSCSPISGHRSVSWYQQTPGQGLQFLFEYFSETQRNKGNFPGRFSGRQFSNSRSEMNVSTLELGDSALYLCASSLVGLRDRVHEQYFGPGTRLTVT.

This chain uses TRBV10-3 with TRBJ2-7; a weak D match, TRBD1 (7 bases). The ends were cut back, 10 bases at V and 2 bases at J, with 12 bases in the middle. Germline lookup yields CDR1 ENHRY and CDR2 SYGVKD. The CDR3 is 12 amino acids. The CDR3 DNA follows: TGTGCCAGCGGGACAGCTACCTACGAGCAGTACTTC. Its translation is CASGTATYEQYF.